The clone carrying this T cell receptor (beta chain) was counted ten times or more. Its antigen is still unknown. Time point given: technical triplicate 2. The sorted libraries were prepared using about a million CD4+ or CD8+ T cells that had themselves been sorted. The data belong to a study of neurological immune-mediated disorders. General study findings and limits: Among expanded clones, no CDR3 amino acid sequences were shared across subjects, a pattern suggesting private repertoires in all groups.

With V trimmed by 3 bases and J by 0 bases, 8 bases remained unmatched. The CDR3 length is 16 residues. The V gene's germline CDR1 is DFQATT and CDR2 SNEGSKA (reference sequence). The cDNA was produced through 5'RACE with 10-nucleotide random UMIs. A single record per CDR3 protein comes from TCRdb applying MiXCR to the 5' RACE reads. The data contain 31,000 or so distinct CDR3 sequences, about an eighth of them seen just once; the ten biggest clones take up more than 5%. The TCR originated in a female donor with HTLV-1-associated myelopathy (HAM/TSP). V is TRBV20-1 and J is TRBJ2-7; 10 bases are a match to TRBD2. Sample: CD4+ T cells from blood. Here the CDR3 DNA reads TGCAGTGCTAGGGTAGCGGGAGGATCCAGCTCCTACGAGCAGTACTTC. Its translation: CSARVAGGSSSYEQYF.